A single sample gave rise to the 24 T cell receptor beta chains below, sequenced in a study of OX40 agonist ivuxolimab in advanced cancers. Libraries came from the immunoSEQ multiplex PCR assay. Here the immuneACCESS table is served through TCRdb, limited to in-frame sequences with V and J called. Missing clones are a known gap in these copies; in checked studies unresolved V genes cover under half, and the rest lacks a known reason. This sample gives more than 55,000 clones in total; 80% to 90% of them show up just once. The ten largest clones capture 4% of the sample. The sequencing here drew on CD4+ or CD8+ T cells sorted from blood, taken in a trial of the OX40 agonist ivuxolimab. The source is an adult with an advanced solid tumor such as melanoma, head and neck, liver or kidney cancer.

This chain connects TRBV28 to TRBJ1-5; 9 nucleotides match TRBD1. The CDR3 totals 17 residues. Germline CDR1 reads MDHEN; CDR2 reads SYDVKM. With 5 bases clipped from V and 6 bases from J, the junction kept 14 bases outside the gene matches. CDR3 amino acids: CASSPHGPGQGGQPQHF. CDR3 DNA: TGTGCCAGCAGTCCCCACGGACCGGGACAGGGAGGTCAGCCCCAGCATTTT.

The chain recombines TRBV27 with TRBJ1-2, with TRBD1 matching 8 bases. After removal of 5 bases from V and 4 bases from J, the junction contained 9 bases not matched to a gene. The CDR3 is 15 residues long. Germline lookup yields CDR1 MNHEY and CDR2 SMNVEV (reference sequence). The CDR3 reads CASSPSGTGSYGYTF. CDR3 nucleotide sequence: TGTGCCAGCAGTCCCTCAGGGACAGGAAGCTATGGCTACACCTTC.

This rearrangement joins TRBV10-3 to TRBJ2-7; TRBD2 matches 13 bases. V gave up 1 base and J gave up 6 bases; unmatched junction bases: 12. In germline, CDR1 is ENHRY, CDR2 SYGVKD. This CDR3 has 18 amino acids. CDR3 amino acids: CAISEYSGLAGAPGEQYF. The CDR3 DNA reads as TGTGCCATCAGTGAGTACTCTGGACTAGCGGGGGCCCCCGGCGAGCAGTACTTC.

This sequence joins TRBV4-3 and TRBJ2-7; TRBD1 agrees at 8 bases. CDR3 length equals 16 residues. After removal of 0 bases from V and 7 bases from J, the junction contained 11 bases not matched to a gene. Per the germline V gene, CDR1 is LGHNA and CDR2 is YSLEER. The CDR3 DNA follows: TGCGCCAGCAGCCAAGAGTTCGGACAGGGCGCGGGAGAGCAGTACTTC. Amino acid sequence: CASSQEFGQGAGEQYF.

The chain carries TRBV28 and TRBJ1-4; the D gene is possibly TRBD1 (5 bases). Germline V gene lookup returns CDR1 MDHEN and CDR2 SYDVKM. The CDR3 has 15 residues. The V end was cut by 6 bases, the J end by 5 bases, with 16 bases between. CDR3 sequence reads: CASSRGGTENEKLFF. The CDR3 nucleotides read TGTGCCAGCAGCCGCGGCGGGACGGAAAATGAAAAACTGTTTTTT.

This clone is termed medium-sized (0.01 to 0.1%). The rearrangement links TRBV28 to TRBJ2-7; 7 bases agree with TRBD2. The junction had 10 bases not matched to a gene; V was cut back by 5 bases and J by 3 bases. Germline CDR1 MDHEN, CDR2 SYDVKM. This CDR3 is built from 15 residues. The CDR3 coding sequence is TGTGCCAGCAGTCCCGACACGGGACTACGCTACGAGCAGTACTTC. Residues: CASSPDTGLRYEQYF.

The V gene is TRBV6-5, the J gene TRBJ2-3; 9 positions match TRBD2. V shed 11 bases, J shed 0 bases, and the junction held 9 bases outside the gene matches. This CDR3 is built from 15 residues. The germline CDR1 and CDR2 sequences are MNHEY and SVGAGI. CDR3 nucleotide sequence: TGTGCCTCTACTCTGGCGGGGGGGAGCACAGATACGCAGTATTTT. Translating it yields CASTLAGGSTDTQYF.

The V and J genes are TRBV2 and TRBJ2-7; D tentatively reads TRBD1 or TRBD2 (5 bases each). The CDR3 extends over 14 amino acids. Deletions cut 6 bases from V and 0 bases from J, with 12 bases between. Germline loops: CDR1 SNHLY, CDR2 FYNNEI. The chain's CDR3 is CASSIEGSSYEQYF. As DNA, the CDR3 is TGTGCCAGCAGCATCGAGGGGAGCTCCTACGAGCAGTACTTC.

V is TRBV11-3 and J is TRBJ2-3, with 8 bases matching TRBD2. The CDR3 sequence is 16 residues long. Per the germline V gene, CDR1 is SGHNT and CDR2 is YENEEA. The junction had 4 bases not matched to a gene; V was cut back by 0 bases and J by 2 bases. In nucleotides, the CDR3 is TGTGCCAGCAGCTTAGAATCGGGACTAGACACAGATACGCAGTATTTT. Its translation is CASSLESGLDTDTQYF.

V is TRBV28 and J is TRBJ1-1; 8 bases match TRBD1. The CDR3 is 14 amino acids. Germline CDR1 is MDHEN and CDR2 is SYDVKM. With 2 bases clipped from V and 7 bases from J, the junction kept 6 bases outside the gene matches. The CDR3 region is CASSLGTGHLEAFF. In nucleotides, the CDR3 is TGTGCCAGCAGTTTAGGGACAGGCCATCTTGAAGCTTTCTTT. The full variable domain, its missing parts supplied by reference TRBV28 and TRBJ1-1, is DVKVTQSSRYLVKRTGEKVFLECVQDMDHENMFWYRQDPGLGLRLIYFSYDVKMKEKGDIPEGYSVSREKKERFSLILESASTNQTSMYLCASSLGTGHLEAFFGQGTRLTVV.

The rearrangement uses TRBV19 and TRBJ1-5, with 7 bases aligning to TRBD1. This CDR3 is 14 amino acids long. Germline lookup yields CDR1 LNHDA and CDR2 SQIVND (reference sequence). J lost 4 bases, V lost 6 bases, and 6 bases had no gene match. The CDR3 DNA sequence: TGTGCCAGTAGGAAGGGGGCAGGGAATCAGCCCCAGCATTTT. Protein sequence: CASRKGAGNQPQHF. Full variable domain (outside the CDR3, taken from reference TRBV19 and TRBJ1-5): DGGITQSPKYLFRKEGQNVTLSCEQNLNHDAMYWYRQDPGQGLRLIYYSQIVNDFQKGDIAEGYSVSREKKESFPLTVTSAQKNPTAFYLCASRKGAGNQPQHFGDGTRLSIL.

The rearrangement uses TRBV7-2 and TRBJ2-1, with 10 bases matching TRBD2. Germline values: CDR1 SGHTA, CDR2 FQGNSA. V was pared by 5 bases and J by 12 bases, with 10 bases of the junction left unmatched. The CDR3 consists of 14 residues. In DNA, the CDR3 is TGTGCCAGCAGCCCAACCGGGACTAGCGTAGTGCAGTTCTTC. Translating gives CASSPTGTSVVQFF. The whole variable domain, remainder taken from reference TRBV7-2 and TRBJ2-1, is GAGVSQSPSNKVTEKGKDVELRCDPISGHTALYWYRQSLGQGLEFLIYFQGNSAPDKSGLPSDRFSAERTGGSVSTLTIQRTQQEDSAVYLCASSPTGTSVVQFFGPGTRLTVL.

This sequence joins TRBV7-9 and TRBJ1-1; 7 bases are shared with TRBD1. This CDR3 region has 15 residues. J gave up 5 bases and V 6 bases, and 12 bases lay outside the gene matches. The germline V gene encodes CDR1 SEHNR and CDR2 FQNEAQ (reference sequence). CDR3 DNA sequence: TGTGCCAGCAGGGGCAGAAACAGGGGAGGAACTGAAGCTTTCTTT. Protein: CASRGRNRGGTEAFF.

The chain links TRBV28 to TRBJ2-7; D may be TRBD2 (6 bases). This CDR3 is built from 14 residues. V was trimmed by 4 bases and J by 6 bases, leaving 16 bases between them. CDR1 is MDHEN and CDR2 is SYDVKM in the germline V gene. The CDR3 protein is CASSSSGRRGEQYF. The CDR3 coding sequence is TGTGCCAGCAGTTCCTCGGGACGGAGGGGCGAGCAGTACTTC.

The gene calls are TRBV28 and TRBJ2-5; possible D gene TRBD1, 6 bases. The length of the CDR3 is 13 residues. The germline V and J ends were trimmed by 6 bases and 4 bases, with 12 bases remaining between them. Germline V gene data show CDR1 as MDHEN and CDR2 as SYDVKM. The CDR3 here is CASRGSGAETQYF. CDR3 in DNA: TGTGCCAGCAGAGGTTCAGGGGCAGAGACCCAGTACTTC.

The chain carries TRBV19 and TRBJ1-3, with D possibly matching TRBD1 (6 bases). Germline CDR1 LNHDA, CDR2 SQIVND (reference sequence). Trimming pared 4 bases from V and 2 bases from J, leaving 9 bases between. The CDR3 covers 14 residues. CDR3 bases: TGTGCCAGTAGTACAGGGGCCCCTGGAAACACCATATATTTT. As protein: CASSTGAPGNTIYF. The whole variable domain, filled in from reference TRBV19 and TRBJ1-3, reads DGGITQSPKYLFRKEGQNVTLSCEQNLNHDAMYWYRQDPGQGLRLIYYSQIVNDFQKGDIAEGYSVSREKKESFPLTVTSAQKNPTAFYLCASSTGAPGNTIYFGEGSWLTVV.

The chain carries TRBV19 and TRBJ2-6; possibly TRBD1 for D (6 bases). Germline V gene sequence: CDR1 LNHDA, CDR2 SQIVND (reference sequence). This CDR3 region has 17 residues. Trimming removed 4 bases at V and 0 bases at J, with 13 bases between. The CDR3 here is CASSKGVTTSGANVLTF. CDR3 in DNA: TGTGCCAGTAGTAAGGGGGTGACTACCTCTGGGGCCAACGTCCTGACTTTC. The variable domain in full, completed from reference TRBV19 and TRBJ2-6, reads DGGITQSPKYLFRKEGQNVTLSCEQNLNHDAMYWYRQDPGQGLRLIYYSQIVNDFQKGDIAEGYSVSREKKESFPLTVTSAQKNPTAFYLCASSKGVTTSGANVLTFGAGSRLTVL.

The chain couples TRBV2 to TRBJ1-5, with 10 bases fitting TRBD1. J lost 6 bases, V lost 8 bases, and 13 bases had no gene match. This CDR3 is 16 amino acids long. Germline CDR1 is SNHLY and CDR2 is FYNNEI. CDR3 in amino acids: CASGPTGGAVGQPQHF. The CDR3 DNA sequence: TGTGCCAGCGGGCCGACAGGGGGCGCGGTCGGTCAGCCCCAGCATTTT.

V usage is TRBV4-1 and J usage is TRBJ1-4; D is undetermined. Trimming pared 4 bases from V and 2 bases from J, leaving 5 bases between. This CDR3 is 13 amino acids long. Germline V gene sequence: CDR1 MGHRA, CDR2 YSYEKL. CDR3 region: CASSRETNEKLFF. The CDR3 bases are TGCGCCAGCAGCCGGGAGACTAATGAAAAACTGTTTTTT.

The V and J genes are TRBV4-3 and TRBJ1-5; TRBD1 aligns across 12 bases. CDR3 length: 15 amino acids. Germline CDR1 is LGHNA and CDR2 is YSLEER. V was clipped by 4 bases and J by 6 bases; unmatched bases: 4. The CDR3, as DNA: TGCGCCAGCAGCCCGGGACAGGGGGCTGGTCAGCCCCAGCATTTT. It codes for CASSPGQGAGQPQHF.

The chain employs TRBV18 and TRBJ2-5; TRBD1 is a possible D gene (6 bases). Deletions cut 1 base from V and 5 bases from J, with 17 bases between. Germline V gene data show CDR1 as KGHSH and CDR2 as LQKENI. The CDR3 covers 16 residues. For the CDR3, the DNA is TGTGCCAGCTCACCACTACAGGGTGAGGAATCGGAGACCCAGTACTTC. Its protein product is CASSPLQGEESETQYF.

CDR3 nucleotide sequence: TGTGCCAGCAGCCCCGAGGCCCCAAGGGAAAAACTGTTTTTT. Encoded protein: CASSPEAPREKLFF. V gene TRBV11-2 combines with J gene TRBJ1-4; D unclear. In germline, CDR1 is SGHAT, CDR2 FQNNGV. V was shortened by 5 bases and J by 8 bases, with 15 bases between the two germline ends. This CDR3 contains 14 residues.

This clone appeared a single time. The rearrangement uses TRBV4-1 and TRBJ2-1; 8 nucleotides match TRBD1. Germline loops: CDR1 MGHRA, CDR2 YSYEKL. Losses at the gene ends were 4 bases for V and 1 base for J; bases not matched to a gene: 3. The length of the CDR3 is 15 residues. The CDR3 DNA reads TGCGCCAGCAGCCGAGGGGACAGGTCCTACAATGAGCAGTTCTTC. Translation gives CASSRGDRSYNEQFF.

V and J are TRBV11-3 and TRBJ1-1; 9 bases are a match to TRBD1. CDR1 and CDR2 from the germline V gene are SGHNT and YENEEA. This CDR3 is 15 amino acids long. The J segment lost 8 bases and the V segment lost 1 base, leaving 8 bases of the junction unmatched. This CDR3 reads CASSLGTGVASEAFF. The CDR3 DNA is TGTGCCAGCAGCTTAGGGACAGGGGTGGCTTCGGAAGCTTTCTTT.